Shown below are 8 T cell receptor beta chains from a single sample sequenced in a study of shared clonotypes between healthy human individuals. This table comes from immunoSEQ multiplex PCR, and its TCRdb copy is limited to in-frame clones, with some not included. This sample has more than 400,000 clones, with 95% to 97% found just once. Sequencing was carried out using naive CD4+ T cells sorted from blood. Subset of the sample: CD45RA+ positively selected. The receptor set was obtained from a woman between 25 and 40 years old in good health.

The V and J genes are TRBV7-3 and TRBJ2-7; TRBD1 aligns across 8 bases. CDR3 length equals 15 residues. Unmatched junction bases numbered 9, after V lost 5 bases and J lost 3 bases. Germline CDR1 reads SGHTA; CDR2 reads FQGTGA. CDR3 nucleotide sequence: TGTGCCAGCAGCACGACAGGGGCCCAACACTACGAGCAGTACTTC. This codes for CASSTTGAQHYEQYF.

The chain is built from TRBV11-1 and TRBJ2-3; 9 bases agree with TRBD1. The J segment lost 1 base and the V segment lost 3 bases, leaving 2 bases of the junction unmatched. Germline V CDR1 and CDR2: SGHAT, FQDESV (reference sequence). The CDR3 is made up of 15 amino acids. The CDR3 reads CASSLGQGGTDTQYF. The CDR3 coding sequence is TGTGCCAGCAGCTTGGGACAGGGCGGCACAGATACGCAGTATTTT.

The chain carries TRBV19 and TRBJ2-3; the match to TRBD2 covers 9 bases. This CDR3 region has 16 residues. V shed 7 bases, J shed 3 bases, and the junction held 11 bases outside the gene matches. Looked up from germline, CDR1 is LNHDA and CDR2 is SQIVND (reference sequence). CDR3 protein: CASTPYAGGPTDTQYF. Here the CDR3 DNA reads TGTGCCAGTACCCCCTATGCGGGAGGGCCGACAGATACGCAGTATTTT.

The gene calls are TRBV4-2 and TRBJ2-6; 8 bases map to TRBD1. Losses at the gene ends were 4 bases for V and 2 bases for J; bases not matched to a gene: 7. The CDR3 extends over 17 amino acids. CDR1 LGHNA and CDR2 YNFKEQ come from the germline V gene. The CDR3 coding sequence is TGTGCCAGCAGCCCAGGGGGCCTAAAAACTGGGGCCAACGTCCTGACTTTC. Amino acid sequence: CASSPGGLKTGANVLTF.

CDR3 protein: CASRLLQGMGEKLFF. DNA of the CDR3: TGTGCCAGCAGGCTATTACAGGGGATGGGTGAAAAACTGTTTTTT. V usage is TRBV5-5 and J usage is TRBJ1-4; TRBD1 matches at 7 bases. V lost 5 bases, J lost 7 bases, and 11 bases stayed unmatched. CDR1 is SGHKS, CDR2 YYEKEE, per germline (reference sequence). The length of the CDR3 is 15 residues.

The genes are TRBV6-5 and TRBJ2-7; unclear D gene. Trimming left V 0 bases short and J 2 bases short, with 11 bases between. The CDR3 covers 15 residues. CDR1 and CDR2 from the germline V gene are MNHEY and SVGAGI. The CDR3 sequence is CASSYSVRSPYEQYF. The DNA for the CDR3 is TGTGCCAGCAGTTACTCGGTACGGTCCCCCTACGAGCAGTACTTC.

V is TRBV5-6 and J is TRBJ2-2; 10 nucleotides line up with TRBD2. Germline CDR1 reads SGHDT; CDR2 reads YYEEEE. This CDR3 region has 17 residues. V shed 2 bases, J shed 4 bases, and the junction held 8 bases outside the gene matches. Here the CDR3 reads CASSFPPSGSPTGELFF. CDR3 sequence (DNA): TGTGCCAGCAGCTTCCCCCCTAGCGGGAGTCCCACCGGGGAGCTGTTTTTT.

The chain carries TRBV11-2 and TRBJ2-7; 8 bases agree with TRBD2. Germline V lookup: CDR1 SGHAT, CDR2 FQNNGV. The CDR3 runs to 14 residues. The V gene end was trimmed by 4 bases and the J gene end by 2 bases; junction bases not matched to a gene: 4. The DNA of the CDR3 is TGTGCCAGCAGCTCCACTAGCGGAGCCTACGAGCAGTACTTC. Residues: CASSSTSGAYEQYF.